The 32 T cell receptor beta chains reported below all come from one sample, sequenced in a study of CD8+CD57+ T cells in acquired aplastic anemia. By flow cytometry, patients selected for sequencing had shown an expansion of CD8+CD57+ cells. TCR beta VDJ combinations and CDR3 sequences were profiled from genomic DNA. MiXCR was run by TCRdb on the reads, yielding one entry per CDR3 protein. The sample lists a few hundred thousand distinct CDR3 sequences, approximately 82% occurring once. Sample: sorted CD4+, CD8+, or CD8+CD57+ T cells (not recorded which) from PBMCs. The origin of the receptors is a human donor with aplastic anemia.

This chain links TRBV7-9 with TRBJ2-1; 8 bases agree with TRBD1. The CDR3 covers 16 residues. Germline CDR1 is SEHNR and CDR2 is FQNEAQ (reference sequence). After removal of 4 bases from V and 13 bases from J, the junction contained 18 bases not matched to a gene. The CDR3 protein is CASSSPGGADTQYQFF. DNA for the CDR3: TGTGCCAGCAGCTCGCCAGGGGGCGCAGATACGCAGTATCAGTTCTTC.

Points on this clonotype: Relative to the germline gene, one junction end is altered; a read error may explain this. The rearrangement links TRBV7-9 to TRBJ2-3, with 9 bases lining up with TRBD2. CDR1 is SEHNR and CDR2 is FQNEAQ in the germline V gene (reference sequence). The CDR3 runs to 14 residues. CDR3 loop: CASSFQGSGGTDEF. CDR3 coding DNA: TGTGCCAGCAGCTTTCAAGGAAGCGGGGGGACGGATGAGTTT.

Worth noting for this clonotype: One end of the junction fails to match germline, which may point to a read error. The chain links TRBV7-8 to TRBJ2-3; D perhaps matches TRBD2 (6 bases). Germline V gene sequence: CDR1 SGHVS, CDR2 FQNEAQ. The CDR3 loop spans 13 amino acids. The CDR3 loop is CASRYGGTGTQYF. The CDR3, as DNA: TGTGCCAGCAGGTACGGGGGAACAGGTACGCAGTATTTT.

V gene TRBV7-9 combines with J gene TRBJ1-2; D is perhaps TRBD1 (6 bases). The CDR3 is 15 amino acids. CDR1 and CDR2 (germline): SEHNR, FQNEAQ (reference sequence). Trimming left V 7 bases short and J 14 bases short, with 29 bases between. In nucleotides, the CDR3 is TGTGCCAGCACTATCGTCAGGGGCCCAGACACTCAGTATACCTTC. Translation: CASTIVRGPDTQYTF.

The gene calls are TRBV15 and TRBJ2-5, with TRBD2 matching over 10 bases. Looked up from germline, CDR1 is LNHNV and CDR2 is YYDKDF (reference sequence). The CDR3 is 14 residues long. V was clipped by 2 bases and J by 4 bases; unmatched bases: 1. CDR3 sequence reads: CATSRLAGVETQYF. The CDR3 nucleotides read TGTGCCACCAGCAGACTAGCGGGGGTAGAGACCCAGTACTTC.

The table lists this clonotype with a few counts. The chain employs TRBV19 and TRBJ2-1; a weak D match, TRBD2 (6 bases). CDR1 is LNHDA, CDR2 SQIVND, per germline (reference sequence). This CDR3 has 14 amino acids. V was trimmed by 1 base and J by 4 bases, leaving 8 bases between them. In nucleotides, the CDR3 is TGTGCCAGTAGTATAGCGGGAGAGTACAATGAGCAGTTCTTC. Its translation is CASSIAGEYNEQFF.

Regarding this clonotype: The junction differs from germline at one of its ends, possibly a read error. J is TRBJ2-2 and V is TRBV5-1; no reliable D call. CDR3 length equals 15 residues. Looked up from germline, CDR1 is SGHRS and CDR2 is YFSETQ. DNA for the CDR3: TGTGCCAGCAGCTTCGTGGCGAGTTATACCGGGGAGCTGTTTTTT. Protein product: CASSFVASYTGELFF.

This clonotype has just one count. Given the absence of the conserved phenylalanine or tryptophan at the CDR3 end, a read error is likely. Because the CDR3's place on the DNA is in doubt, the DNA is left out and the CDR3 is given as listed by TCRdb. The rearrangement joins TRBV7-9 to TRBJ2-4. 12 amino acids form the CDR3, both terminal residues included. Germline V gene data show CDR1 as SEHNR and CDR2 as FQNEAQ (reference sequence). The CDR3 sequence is CASRVAGNMRYY.

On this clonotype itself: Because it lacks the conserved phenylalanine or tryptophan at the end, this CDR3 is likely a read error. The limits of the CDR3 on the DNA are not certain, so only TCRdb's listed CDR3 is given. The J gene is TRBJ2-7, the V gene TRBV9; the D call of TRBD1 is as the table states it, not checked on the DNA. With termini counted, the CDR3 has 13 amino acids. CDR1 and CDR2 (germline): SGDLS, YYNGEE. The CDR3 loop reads CASSAEDYPLVNI.

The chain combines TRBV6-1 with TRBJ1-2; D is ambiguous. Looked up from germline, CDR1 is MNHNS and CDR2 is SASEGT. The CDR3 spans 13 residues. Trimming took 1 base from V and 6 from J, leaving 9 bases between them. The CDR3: CASSEGHSDGYTF. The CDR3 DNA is TGTGCCAGCAGTGAAGGCCACTCGGATGGCTACACCTTC.

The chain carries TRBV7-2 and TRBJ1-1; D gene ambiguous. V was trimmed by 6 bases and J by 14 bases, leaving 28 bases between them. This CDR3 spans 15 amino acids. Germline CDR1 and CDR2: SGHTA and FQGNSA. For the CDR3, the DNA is TGTGCCAGCAGTGGGGTGGGGAGCGCGAACACTGAAGAGTTCTTT. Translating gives CASSGVGSANTEEFF.

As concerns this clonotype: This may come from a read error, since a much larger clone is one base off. CDR3 bases: TGCGCCAGCAGCGAAACATGGGGCGCCGGGGAAAAACTGTTTTTT. Protein: CASSETWGAGEKLFF. The V gene is TRBV4-3, the J gene TRBJ1-4, with D possibly matching TRBD1 (5 bases). Germline CDR1 is LGHNA and CDR2 is YSLEER. The CDR3 length is 15 residues. Between the trimmed V and J ends, which lost 5 bases and 8 bases, there was a span of 18 bases.

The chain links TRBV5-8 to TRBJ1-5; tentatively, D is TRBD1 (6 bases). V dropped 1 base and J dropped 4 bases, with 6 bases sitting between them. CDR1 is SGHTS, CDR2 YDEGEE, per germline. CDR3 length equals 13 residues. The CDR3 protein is CASSLQGNQPQHF. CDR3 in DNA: TGTGCCAGCAGCTTGCAGGGGAATCAGCCCCAGCATTTT.

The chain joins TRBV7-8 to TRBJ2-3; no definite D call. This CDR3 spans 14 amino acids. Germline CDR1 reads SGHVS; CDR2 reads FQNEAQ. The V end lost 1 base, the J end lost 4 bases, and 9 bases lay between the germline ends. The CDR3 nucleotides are TGTGCCAGCAGCTTAGACCTCAGGTCAGATACGCAGTATTTT. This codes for CASSLDLRSDTQYF.

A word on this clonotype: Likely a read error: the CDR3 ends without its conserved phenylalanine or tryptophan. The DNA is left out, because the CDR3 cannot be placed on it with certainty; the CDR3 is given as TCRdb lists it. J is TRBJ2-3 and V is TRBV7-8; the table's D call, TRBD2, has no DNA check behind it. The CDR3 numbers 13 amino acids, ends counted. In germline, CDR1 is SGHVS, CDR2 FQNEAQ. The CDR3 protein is CASSLAGSPAQQY.

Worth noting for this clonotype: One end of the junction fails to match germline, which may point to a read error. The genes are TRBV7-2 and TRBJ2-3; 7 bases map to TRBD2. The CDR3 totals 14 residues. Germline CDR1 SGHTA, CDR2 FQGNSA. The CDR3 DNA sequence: TGTGCCAGCAGCTTAGCGGGAGGGACCGATGAGAAGCATTTT. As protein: CASSLAGGTDEKHF. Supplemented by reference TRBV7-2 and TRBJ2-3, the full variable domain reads GAGVSQSPSNKVTEKGKDVELRCDPISGHTALYWYRQSLGQGLEFLIYFQGNSAPDKSGLPSDRFSAERTGGSVSTLTIQRTQQEDSAVYLCASSLAGGTDEKHFGPGTRLTVL.

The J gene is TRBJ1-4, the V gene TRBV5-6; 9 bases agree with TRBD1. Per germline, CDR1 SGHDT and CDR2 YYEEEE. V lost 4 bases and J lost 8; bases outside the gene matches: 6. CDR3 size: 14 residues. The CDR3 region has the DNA TGTGCCAGCAGCCCCGGGACAGGGTCCGAAAAACTGTTTTTT. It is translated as CASSPGTGSEKLFF. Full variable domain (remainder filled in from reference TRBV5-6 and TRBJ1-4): DAGVTQSPTHLIKTRGQQVTLRCSPKSGHDTVSWYQQALGQGPQFIFQYYEEEERQRGNFPDRFSGHQFPNYSSELNVNALLLGDSALYLCASSPGTGSEKLFFGSGTQLSVL.

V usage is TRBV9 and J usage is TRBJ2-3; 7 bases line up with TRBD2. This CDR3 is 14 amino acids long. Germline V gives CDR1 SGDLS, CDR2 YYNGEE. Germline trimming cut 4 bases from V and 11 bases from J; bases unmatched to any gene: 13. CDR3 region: CASSLGGGADEQYF. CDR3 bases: TGTGCCAGCAGCTTGGGCGGGGGAGCCGACGAGCAGTATTTT.

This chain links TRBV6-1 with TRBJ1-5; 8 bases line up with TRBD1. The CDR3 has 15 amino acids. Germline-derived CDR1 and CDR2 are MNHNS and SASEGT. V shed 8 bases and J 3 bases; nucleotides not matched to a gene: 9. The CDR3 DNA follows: TGTGCCAGCGCACAGGGGGACCTTAACAATCAGCCCCAGCATTTT. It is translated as CASAQGDLNNQPQHF.

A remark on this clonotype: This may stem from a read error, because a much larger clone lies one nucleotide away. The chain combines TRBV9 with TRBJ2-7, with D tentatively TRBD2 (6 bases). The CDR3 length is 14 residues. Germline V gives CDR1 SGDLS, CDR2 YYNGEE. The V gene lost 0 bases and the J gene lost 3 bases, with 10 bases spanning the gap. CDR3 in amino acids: CASSVGGDDYEQYF. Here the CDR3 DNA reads TGTGCCAGCAGCGTAGGCGGGGACGACTACGAGCAGTACTTC.

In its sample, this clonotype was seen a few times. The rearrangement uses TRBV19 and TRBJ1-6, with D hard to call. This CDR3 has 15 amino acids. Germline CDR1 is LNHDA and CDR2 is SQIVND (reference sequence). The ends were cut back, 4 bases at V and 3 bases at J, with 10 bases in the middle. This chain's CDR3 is CASSSGVGYNSPLHF. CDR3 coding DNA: TGTGCCAGTAGTAGTGGAGTTGGCTATAATTCACCCCTCCACTTT.

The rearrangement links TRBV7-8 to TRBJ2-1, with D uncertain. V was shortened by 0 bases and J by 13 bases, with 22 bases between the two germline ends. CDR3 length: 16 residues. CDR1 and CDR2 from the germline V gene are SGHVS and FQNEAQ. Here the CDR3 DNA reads TGTGCCAGCAGCTTAGCGGGAAGTCGCGATACGCATTATCAGTTCTTC. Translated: CASSLAGSRDTHYQFF.

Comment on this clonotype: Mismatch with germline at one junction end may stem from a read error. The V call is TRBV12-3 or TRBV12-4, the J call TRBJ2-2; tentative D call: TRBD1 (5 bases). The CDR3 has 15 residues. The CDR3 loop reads CASSPTDTHTGELFF. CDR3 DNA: TGCGCCAGCAGCCCTACGGACACCCACACCGGGGAGCTGTTTTTT.

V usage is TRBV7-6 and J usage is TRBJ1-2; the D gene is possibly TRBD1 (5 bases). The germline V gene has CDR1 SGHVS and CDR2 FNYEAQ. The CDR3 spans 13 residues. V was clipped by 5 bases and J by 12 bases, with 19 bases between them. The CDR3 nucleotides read TGTGCCAGCAGCCAAGGACATAACCTTGGAAACACCTTC. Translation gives CASSQGHNLGNTF.

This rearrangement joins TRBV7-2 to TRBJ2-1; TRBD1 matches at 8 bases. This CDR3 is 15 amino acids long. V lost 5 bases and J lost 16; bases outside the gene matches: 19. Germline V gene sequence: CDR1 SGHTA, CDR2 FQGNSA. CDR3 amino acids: CASSVSGGADNGHFF. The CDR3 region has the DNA TGTGCCAGCAGCGTGTCAGGGGGCGCCGACAATGGTCACTTCTTC.

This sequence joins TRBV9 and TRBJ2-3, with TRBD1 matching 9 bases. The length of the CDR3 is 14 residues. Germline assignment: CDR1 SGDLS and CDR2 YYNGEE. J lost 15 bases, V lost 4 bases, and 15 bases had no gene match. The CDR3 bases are TGTGCCAGCAGCTTAGGGGGGACAGGGCTGAAGCATTATTTT. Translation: CASSLGGTGLKHYF.

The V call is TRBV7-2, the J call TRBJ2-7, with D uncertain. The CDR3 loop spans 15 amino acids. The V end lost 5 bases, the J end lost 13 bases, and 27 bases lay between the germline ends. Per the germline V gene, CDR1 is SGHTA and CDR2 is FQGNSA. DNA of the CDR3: TGTGCCAGCAGCCATGGGTCTGGAGCTGAAACCGACTTTTACTTC. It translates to CASSHGSGAETDFYF.

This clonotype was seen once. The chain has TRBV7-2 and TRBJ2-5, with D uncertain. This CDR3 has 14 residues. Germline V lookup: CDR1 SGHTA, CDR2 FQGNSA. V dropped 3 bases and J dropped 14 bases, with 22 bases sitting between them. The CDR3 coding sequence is TGTGCCAGCAGCTTGGCAGGCAGCGACGAGAATGGCTACTTC. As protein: CASSLAGSDENGYF.

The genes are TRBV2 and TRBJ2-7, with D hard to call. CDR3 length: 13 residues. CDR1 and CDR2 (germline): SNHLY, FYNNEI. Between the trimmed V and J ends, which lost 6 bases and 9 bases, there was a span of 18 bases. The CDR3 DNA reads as TGTGCCAGCAGGCATAGAGGCGCGGAGACGCAGTACGTC. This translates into CASRHRGAETQYV.

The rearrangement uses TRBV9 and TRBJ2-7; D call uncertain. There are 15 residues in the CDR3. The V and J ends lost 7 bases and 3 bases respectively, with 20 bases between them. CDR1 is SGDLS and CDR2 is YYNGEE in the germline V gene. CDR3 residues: CASGEPEPLHYEQYF. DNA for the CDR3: TGTGCCAGCGGTGAGCCAGAGCCCCTTCACTACGAGCAGTACTTC.

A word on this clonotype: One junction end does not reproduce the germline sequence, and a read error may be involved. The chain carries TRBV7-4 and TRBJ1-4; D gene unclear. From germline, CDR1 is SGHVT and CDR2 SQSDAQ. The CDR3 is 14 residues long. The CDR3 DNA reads TGTGCCAGCAGCTTTGATCCAGAAGCGGAAGCCCTGTCCTTT. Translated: CASSFDPEAEALSF.

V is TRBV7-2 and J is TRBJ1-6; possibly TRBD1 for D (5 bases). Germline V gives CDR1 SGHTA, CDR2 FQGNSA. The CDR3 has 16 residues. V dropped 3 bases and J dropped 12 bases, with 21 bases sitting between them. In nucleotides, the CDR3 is TGTGCCAGCAGCTTGGGGGAGGGCCGCGATACGCAACCCCTCCACTTT. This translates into CASSLGEGRDTQPLHF.